One and the same sample provided the 25 T cell receptor beta chains below, sequenced in a study of blood T cell repertoires in COVID-19. Measured with immunoSEQ multiplex PCR; TCRdb has only the in-frame clones, and not every one. The data hold around 270,000 clones, with around 84% observed a single time. The specimen sequenced was peripheral blood. The receptors were sampled from a man in his 60s with acute or convalescent COVID-19.

The chain combines TRBV3-1 (or the pseudogene TRBV3-2) with TRBJ2-3, with 10 nucleotides matching TRBD1. The CDR3 has 13 residues. The germline V gene encodes CDR1 LGHDT and CDR2 YNNKEL (reference sequence). The V segment lost 4 bases and the J segment 7 bases; nucleotides outside the gene matches: 2. The CDR3 is CASSRQGANTQYF. The CDR3 nucleotides read TGTGCCAGCAGCCGACAGGGGGCGAATACGCAGTATTTT.

The V and J genes are TRBV15 and TRBJ2-1, with D maybe TRBD2 (6 bases). Per the germline V gene, CDR1 is LNHNV and CDR2 is YYDKDF (reference sequence). V lost 0 bases and J 7 bases, leaving 13 bases between the germline ends. This CDR3 is built from 15 residues. The CDR3: CATSRDGTSSNEQFF. CDR3 sequence (DNA): TGTGCCACCAGCAGAGATGGCACTAGCAGTAATGAGCAGTTCTTC.

V usage is TRBV4-1 and J usage is TRBJ2-7, with 12 bases lining up with TRBD2. The V and J ends lost 0 bases and 6 bases, in that order; junction bases with no gene match: 3. The V gene's germline CDR1 is MGHRA and CDR2 YSYEKL. The length of the CDR3 is 15 residues. CDR3 loop: CASSQEPSGRAEQYF. Here the CDR3 DNA reads TGCGCCAGCAGCCAAGAACCTAGCGGGAGGGCCGAGCAGTACTTC.

This clone was picked up a small number of times. This chain joins TRBV18 and TRBJ2-7; a weak D match, TRBD1 (6 bases). V dropped 6 bases and J dropped 7 bases, with 13 bases sitting between them. This CDR3 spans 12 amino acids. From germline, CDR1 is KGHSH and CDR2 LQKENI. CDR3 loop: CASSPAQGEQYF. In DNA, the CDR3 is TGTGCCAGCTCCCCTGCTCAGGGGGAGCAGTACTTC.

This chain uses TRBV5-1 with TRBJ2-1; D gene unclear. There are 12 residues in the CDR3. Trimming removed 2 bases at V and 2 bases at J, with 2 bases between. CDR1 is SGHRS, CDR2 YFSETQ, per germline. The CDR3 protein is CASSFTYNEQFF. CDR3 nucleotide sequence: TGCGCCAGCAGCTTTACCTACAATGAGCAGTTCTTC.

V usage is TRBV7-9 and J usage is TRBJ1-4; the D is unclear. CDR1 SEHNR and CDR2 FQNEAQ come from the germline V gene (reference sequence). This CDR3 is 12 amino acids long. The V and J ends lost 5 bases and 8 bases respectively, with 9 bases between them. Here the CDR3 reads CASSLRSEKLFF. CDR3 nucleotide sequence: TGTGCCAGCAGCCTAAGGAGCGAAAAACTGTTTTTT.

The chain couples TRBV7-9 to TRBJ1-6; D not certain. Between the trimmed V and J ends, which lost 5 bases and 13 bases, there was a span of 12 bases. CDR3 length: 12 amino acids. The germline V gene encodes CDR1 SEHNR and CDR2 FQNEAQ (reference sequence). The CDR3 spells CASSRLVAPLHF. The CDR3, as DNA: TGTGCCAGCAGCCGACTGGTAGCGCCCCTCCACTTT.

This rearrangement joins TRBV5-1 to TRBJ2-5, with a tentative D call TRBD2 (6 bases). CDR3 size: 14 residues. CDR1 SGHRS and CDR2 YFSETQ come from the germline V gene. Trimming pared 4 bases from V and 5 bases from J, leaving 15 bases between. The CDR3 DNA reads as TGCGCCAGCAGCCTGCCCGGGGGACCGGAGACCCAGTACTTC. Translated, it gives CASSLPGGPETQYF. Full variable domain (missing parts from reference TRBV5-1 and TRBJ2-5): KAGVTQTPRYLIKTRGQQVTLSCSPISGHRSVSWYQQTPGQGLQFLFEYFSETQRNKGNFPGRFSGRQFSNSRSEMNVSTLELGDSALYLCASSLPGGPETQYFGPGTRLLVL.

This clone was observed once. V usage is TRBV30 and J usage is TRBJ2-2, with TRBD2 identical over 11 bases. This CDR3 region has 15 residues. Germline loops: CDR1 GTSNPN, CDR2 SVGIG (reference sequence). J was trimmed by 6 bases and V by 4 bases; bases with no gene match: 7. This CDR3 reads CAWNPLAGVPGELFF. CDR3 DNA: TGTGCCTGGAACCCACTAGCGGGGGTCCCCGGGGAGCTGTTTTTT.

CDR3 loop: CASSAVNEQFF. Here the CDR3 DNA reads TGTGCCAGCAGTGCGGTCAATGAGCAGTTCTTC. The chain employs TRBV12-3 or TRBV12-4 and TRBJ2-1; D not certain. V was shortened by 5 bases and J by 6 bases, with 5 bases between the two germline ends. This CDR3 is 11 amino acids long.

This sequence joins TRBV10-1 and TRBJ2-3, with 13 nucleotides matching TRBD2. The germline V gene has CDR1 WNHNN and CDR2 SYGVQD (reference sequence). V shed 9 bases and J 4 bases; nucleotides not matched to a gene: 1. The CDR3 has 13 residues. The DNA of the CDR3 is TGCGCCAGTGGACTAGCGGGGGCAGATACGCAGTATTTT. This sequence encodes CASGLAGADTQYF.

The rearrangement links TRBV30 to TRBJ1-3; D is possibly TRBD1 (5 bases). The CDR3 consists of 14 residues. CDR1 and CDR2 (germline): GTSNPN, SVGIG (reference sequence). V gave up 3 bases and J gave up 2 bases, with 11 bases separating them. The CDR3 DNA reads as TGTGCCTGGAGGGCCGGGGGTGCTGGAAACACCATATATTTT. The encoded protein is CAWRAGGAGNTIYF. Based on the CDR3 plus reference TRBV30 and TRBJ1-3, the full variable domain is SQTIHQWPATLVQPVGSPLSLECTVEGTSNPNLYWYRQAAGRGLQLLFYSVGIGQISSEVPQNLSASRPQDRQFILSSKKLLLSDSGFYLCAWRAGGAGNTIYFGEGSWLTVV.

The rearrangement links TRBV7-9 to TRBJ1-5, with a weak D call TRBD1 (5 bases). CDR3 size: 12 residues. Germline V gene sequence: CDR1 SEHNR, CDR2 FQNEAQ (reference sequence). Trimming stripped 0 bases from V and 9 bases from J, with 6 bases between. CDR3 region: CASSLAQGPQHF. Here the CDR3 DNA reads TGTGCCAGCAGCTTAGCTCAGGGGCCCCAGCATTTT.

This clone was found many times. The V and J genes are TRBV6-5 and TRBJ2-7; 9 bases match TRBD2. The length of the CDR3 is 15 residues. V lost 6 bases to trimming and J lost 4 bases; unmatched junction nucleotides: 10. Germline CDR1 reads MNHEY; CDR2 reads SVGAGI. The CDR3 region has the DNA TGTGCCAGCAGCCATCAGGGGACTAGCAAGTACGAGCAGTACTTC. It translates to CASSHQGTSKYEQYF.

This chain joins TRBV7-2 and TRBJ2-3; 13 nucleotides match TRBD2. V lost 2 bases, J lost 4 bases, and 6 bases stayed unmatched. The CDR3 length is 17 residues. Germline values: CDR1 SGHTA, CDR2 FQGNSA. CDR3 nucleotides: TGTGCCAGCAGCTTACGGACTAGCGGGAGAGGCGCAGATACGCAGTATTTT. Protein product: CASSLRTSGRGADTQYF. Full variable domain (outside the CDR3, taken from reference TRBV7-2 and TRBJ2-3): GAGVSQSPSNKVTEKGKDVELRCDPISGHTALYWYRQSLGQGLEFLIYFQGNSAPDKSGLPSDRFSAERTGGSVSTLTIQRTQQEDSAVYLCASSLRTSGRGADTQYFGPGTRLTVL.

The V call is TRBV6-5, the J call TRBJ2-2, with D tentatively TRBD1 (5 bases). Trimming took 11 bases from V and 0 from J, leaving 10 bases between them. CDR1 and CDR2 (germline): MNHEY, SVGAGI. The CDR3 contains 13 residues. CDR3 sequence reads: CALGAPNTGELFF. CDR3 nucleotides: TGTGCCCTAGGGGCGCCGAACACCGGGGAGCTGTTTTTT.

The rearrangement uses TRBV5-4 and TRBJ2-3; 8 bases fit TRBD1. Unmatched junction bases numbered 10, after V lost 5 bases and J lost 5 bases. Looked up from germline, CDR1 is SGHNT and CDR2 is YYREEE (reference sequence). This CDR3 is 15 amino acids long. The CDR3 loop is CASRLRGLGGDTQYF. Here the CDR3 DNA reads TGTGCCAGCAGGCTCAGGGGGCTAGGGGGAGATACGCAGTATTTT.

The gene calls are TRBV9 and TRBJ2-3; 10 bases fit TRBD2. Germline CDR1 SGDLS, CDR2 YYNGEE. There are 16 residues in the CDR3. Unmatched junction bases numbered 6, after V lost 3 bases and J lost 2 bases. CDR3 in DNA: TGTGCCAGCAGCGGGCTAGCGGGGGCCTACACAGATACGCAGTATTTT. Encoded protein: CASSGLAGAYTDTQYF. Full variable domain (rest looked up from reference TRBV9 and TRBJ2-3): DSGVTQTPKHLITATGQRVTLRCSPRSGDLSVYWYQQSLDQGLQFLIQYYNGEERAKGNILERFSAQQFPDLHSELNLSSLELGDSALYFCASSGLAGAYTDTQYFGPGTRLTVL.

This clone was seen just once. The rearrangement joins TRBV6-1 to TRBJ1-1; 7 positions agree with TRBD1. Germline V gene data show CDR1 as MNHNS and CDR2 as SASEGT. V was pared by 0 bases and J by 4 bases, with 14 bases of the junction left unmatched. The CDR3 loop spans 18 amino acids. CDR3: CASSEARQGVGSSTEAFF. The DNA of the CDR3 is TGTGCCAGCAGTGAAGCGCGTCAGGGGGTCGGTAGTAGCACTGAAGCTTTCTTT.

The rearrangement uses TRBV9 and TRBJ2-7, with 8 bases aligning to TRBD2. Germline-derived CDR1 and CDR2 are SGDLS and YYNGEE. This CDR3 contains 15 residues. After removal of 4 bases from V and 5 bases from J, the junction contained 11 bases not matched to a gene. CDR3 sequence (DNA): TGTGCCAGCAGCCTCAATAGCGGGGCTTGGAACGAGCAGTACTTC. Protein: CASSLNSGAWNEQYF.

This clone was found once. The CDR3 DNA reads as TGTGCCAGCAGCTTGTGGTGGCAGGGGCATTCACCCCTCCACTTT. It yields the protein CASSLWWQGHSPLHF. V and J are TRBV5-6 and TRBJ1-6; the D gene is possibly TRBD1 (6 bases). The CDR3 covers 15 residues. Per germline, CDR1 SGHDT and CDR2 YYEEEE. Trimming cost V 1 base and J 8 bases, with 13 bases left between them.

The chain is built from TRBV28 and TRBJ2-7, with D possibly being TRBD1 (6 bases). CDR3 length: 14 residues. The germline V and J ends were trimmed by 7 bases and 5 bases, with 18 bases remaining between them. Germline CDR1 MDHEN, CDR2 SYDVKM. The CDR3 nucleotides are TGTGCCAGCACTATACCGGGACATAGTGACGAGCAGTACTTC. Translated, it gives CASTIPGHSDEQYF.

This CDR3 is CASNLASTDTQYF. The CDR3, as DNA: TGCGCCAGCAATTTGGCTAGCACAGATACGCAGTATTTT. The V and J genes are TRBV5-1 and TRBJ2-3; D call uncertain. Germline-derived CDR1 and CDR2 are SGHRS and YFSETQ. The CDR3 has 13 residues. Trimming removed 6 bases from V and 0 bases from J, with 8 bases in between.

The chain carries TRBV19 and TRBJ2-3, with TRBD1 matching over 10 bases. Germline V gene sequence: CDR1 LNHDA, CDR2 SQIVND (reference sequence). The CDR3 totals 15 residues. After removal of 7 bases from V and 5 bases from J, the junction contained 9 bases not matched to a gene. CDR3 amino acids: CASTPRDRGRDTQYF. The DNA of the CDR3 is TGTGCCAGTACGCCACGGGACAGGGGAAGAGATACGCAGTATTTT.

This clone was observed a single time. The rearrangement uses TRBV2 and TRBJ2-3, with a possible D match to TRBD2 (6 bases). CDR3 length equals 15 residues. Trimming pared 3 bases from V and 2 bases from J, leaving 12 bases between. Per germline, CDR1 SNHLY and CDR2 FYNNEI. The CDR3 here is CASSDRLEVTDTQYF. Written as DNA, the CDR3 is TGTGCCAGCAGTGACCGACTAGAGGTCACAGATACGCAGTATTTT. Supplemented by reference TRBV2 and TRBJ2-3, the full variable domain reads EPEVTQTPSHQVTQMGQEVILRCVPISNHLYFYWYRQILGQKVEFLVSFYNNEISEKSEIFDDQFSVERPDGSNFTLKIRSTKLEDSAMYFCASSDRLEVTDTQYFGPGTRLTVL.